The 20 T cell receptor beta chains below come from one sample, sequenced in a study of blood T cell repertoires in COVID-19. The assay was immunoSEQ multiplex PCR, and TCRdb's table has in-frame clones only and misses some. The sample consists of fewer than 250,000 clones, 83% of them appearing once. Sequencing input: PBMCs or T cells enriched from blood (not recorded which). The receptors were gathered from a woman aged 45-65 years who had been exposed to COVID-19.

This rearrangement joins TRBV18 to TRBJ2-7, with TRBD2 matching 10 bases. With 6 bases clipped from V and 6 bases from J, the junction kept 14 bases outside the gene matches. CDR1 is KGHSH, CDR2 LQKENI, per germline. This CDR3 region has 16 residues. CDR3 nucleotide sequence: TGTGCCAGCTCCCCTCAAGGACTAGCGGCCCGAGGCGAGCAGTACTTC. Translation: CASSPQGLAARGEQYF.

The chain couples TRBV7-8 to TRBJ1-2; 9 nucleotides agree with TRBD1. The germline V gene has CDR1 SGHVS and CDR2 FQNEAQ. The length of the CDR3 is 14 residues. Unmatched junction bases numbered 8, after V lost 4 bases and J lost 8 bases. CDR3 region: CASSSRGQGRGYTF. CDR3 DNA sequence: TGTGCCAGCAGCTCACGAGGACAGGGGCGAGGCTACACCTTC.

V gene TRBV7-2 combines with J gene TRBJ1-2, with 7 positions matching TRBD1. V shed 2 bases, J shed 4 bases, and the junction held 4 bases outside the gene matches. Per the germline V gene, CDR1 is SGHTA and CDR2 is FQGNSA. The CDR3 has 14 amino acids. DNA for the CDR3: TGTGCCAGCAGCTTATCGACAGGGACCTATGGCTACACCTTC. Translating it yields CASSLSTGTYGYTF. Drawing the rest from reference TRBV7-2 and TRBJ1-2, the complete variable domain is GAGVSQSPSNKVTEKGKDVELRCDPISGHTALYWYRQSLGQGLEFLIYFQGNSAPDKSGLPSDRFSAERTGGSVSTLTIQRTQQEDSAVYLCASSLSTGTYGYTFGSGTRLTVV.

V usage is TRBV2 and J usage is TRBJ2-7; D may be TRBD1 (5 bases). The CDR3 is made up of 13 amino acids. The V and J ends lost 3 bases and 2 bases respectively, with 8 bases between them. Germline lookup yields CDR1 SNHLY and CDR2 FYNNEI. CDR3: CASSDDRPYEQYF. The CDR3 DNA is TGTGCCAGCAGTGATGACAGACCCTACGAGCAGTACTTC.

The CDR3 DNA sequence: TGTGCCAGCAGCTTGGGGCAGGCGATCTCCTACGAGCAGTACTTC. Its protein product is CASSLGQAISYEQYF. The chain recombines TRBV5-6 with TRBJ2-7, with D unresolved. V was pared by 0 bases and J by 0 bases, with 10 bases between. The germline V gene has CDR1 SGHDT and CDR2 YYEEEE. The CDR3 is made up of 15 amino acids.

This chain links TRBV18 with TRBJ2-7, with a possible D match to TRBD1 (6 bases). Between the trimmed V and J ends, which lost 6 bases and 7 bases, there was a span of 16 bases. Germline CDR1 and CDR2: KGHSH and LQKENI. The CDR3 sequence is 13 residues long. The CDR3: CASSPVNRAEQYF. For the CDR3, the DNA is TGTGCCAGCTCTCCCGTTAACAGGGCAGAGCAGTACTTC.

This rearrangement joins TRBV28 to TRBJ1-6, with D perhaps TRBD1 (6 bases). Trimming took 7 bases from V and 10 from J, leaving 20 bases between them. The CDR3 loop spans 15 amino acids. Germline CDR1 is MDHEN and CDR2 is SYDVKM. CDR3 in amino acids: CASKGTFSELSPLHF. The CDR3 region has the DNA TGTGCCAGCAAAGGGACATTCTCTGAGTTGTCACCCCTCCACTTT.

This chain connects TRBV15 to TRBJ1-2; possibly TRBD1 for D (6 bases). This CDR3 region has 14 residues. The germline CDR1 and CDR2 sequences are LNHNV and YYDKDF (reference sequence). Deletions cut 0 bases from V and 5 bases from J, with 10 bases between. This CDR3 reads CATSRDRTVYGYTF. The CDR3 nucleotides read TGTGCCACCAGCAGAGATAGGACAGTATATGGCTACACCTTC. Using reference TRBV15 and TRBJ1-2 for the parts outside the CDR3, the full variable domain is DAMVIQNPRYQVTQFGKPVTLSCSQTLNHNVMYWYQQKSSQAPKLLFHYYDKDFNNEADTPDNFQSRRPNTSFCFLDIRSPGLGDTAMYLCATSRDRTVYGYTFGSGTRLTVV.

Here the CDR3 reads CASRSSGANVLTF. CDR3 nucleotides: TGTGCCAGCAGGTCTTCTGGGGCCAACGTCCTGACTTTC. The V and J genes are TRBV12-3 or TRBV12-4 and TRBJ2-6; D is undetermined. V lost 6 bases, J lost 1 base, and 4 bases lay in between. CDR3 length: 13 residues.

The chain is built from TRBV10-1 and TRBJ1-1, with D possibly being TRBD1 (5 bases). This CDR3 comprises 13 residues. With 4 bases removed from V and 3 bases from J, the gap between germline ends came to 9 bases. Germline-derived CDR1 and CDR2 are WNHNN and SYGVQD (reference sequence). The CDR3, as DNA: TGCGCCAGCAGTGTCCAGGGCCACACTGAAGCTTTCTTT. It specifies CASSVQGHTEAFF.

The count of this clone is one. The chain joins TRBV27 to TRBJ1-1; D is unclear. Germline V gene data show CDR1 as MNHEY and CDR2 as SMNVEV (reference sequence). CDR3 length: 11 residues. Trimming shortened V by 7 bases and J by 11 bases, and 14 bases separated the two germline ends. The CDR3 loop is CASKGWGGAFF. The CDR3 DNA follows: TGTGCCAGCAAGGGTTGGGGAGGGGCTTTCTTT.

CDR3 nucleotide sequence: TGCGCCAGCAGCACGATACCACCCGGGACAGGGGGAGGTGAAGCTTTCTTT. Translated, it gives CASSTIPPGTGGGEAFF. The V gene is TRBV5-1, the J gene TRBJ1-1; TRBD1 aligns across 11 bases. There are 17 residues in the CDR3. J gave up 7 bases and V 4 bases, and 15 bases lay outside the gene matches. CDR1 is SGHRS and CDR2 is YFSETQ in the germline V gene.

CDR3 bases: TGTGCCAGTAGTACCCCGGGCGGGACAGGGAAGGCTGAAGCTTTCTTT. Its translation: CASSTPGGTGKAEAFF. J is TRBJ1-1 and V is TRBV19, with 9 bases aligning to TRBD1. The ends lost 4 bases at V and 6 bases at J; junction bases unmatched: 12. The CDR3 sequence is 16 residues long. Germline V CDR1 and CDR2: LNHDA, SQIVND (reference sequence).

This CDR3 reads CASRQYKISTDTQYF. The CDR3 DNA reads as TGCGCCAGCAGGCAATACAAAATTAGCACAGATACGCAGTATTTT. The V and J genes are TRBV10-2 and TRBJ2-3; D not certain. Trimming stripped 6 bases from V and 0 bases from J, with 13 bases between. CDR1 WSHSY and CDR2 SAAADI come from the germline V gene. The CDR3 spans 15 residues.

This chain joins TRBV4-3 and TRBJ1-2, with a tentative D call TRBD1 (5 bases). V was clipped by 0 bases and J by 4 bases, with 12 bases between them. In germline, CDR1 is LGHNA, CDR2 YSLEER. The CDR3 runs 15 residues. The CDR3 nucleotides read TGCGCCAGCAGCCAAGATTGGAGACAGCCCTATGGCTACACCTTC. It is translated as CASSQDWRQPYGYTF.

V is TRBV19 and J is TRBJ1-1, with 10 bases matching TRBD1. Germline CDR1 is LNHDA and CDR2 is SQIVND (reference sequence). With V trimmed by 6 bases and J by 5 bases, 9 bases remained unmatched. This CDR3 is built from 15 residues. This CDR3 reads CASRTKGQGGTEAFF. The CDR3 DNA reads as TGTGCCAGTAGAACTAAAGGACAGGGGGGTACTGAAGCTTTCTTT.

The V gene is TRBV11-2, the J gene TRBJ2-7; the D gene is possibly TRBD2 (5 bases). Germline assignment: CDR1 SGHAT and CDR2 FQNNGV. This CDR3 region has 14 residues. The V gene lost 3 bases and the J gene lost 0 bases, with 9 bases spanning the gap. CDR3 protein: CASSLRVSSYEQYF. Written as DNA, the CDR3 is TGTGCCAGCAGCTTGAGGGTAAGCTCCTACGAGCAGTACTTC.

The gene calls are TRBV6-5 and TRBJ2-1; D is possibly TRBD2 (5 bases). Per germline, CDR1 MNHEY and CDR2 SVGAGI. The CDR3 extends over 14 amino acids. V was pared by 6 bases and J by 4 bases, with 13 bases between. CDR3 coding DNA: TGTGCCAGCAGCCTCTTACGGGGTTACAATGAGCAGTTCTTC. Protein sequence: CASSLLRGYNEQFF.

DNA of the CDR3: TGTGCTAGTGGTTTGTTTCAGGGGAAAAACACTGAAGCTTTCTTT. Translation gives CASGLFQGKNTEAFF. The chain employs TRBV12-5 and TRBJ1-1; possible D gene TRBD1, 6 bases. V was cut by 2 bases and J by 2 bases, with 12 bases left in between. Germline values: CDR1 LGHNT, CDR2 FRNRAP. This CDR3 region has 15 residues. Together with reference TRBV12-5 and TRBJ1-1, the CDR3 gives the full variable domain: DARVTQTPRHKVTEMGQEVTMRCQPILGHNTVFWYRQTMMQGLELLAYFRNRAPLDDSGMPKDRFSAEMPDATLATLKIQPSEPRDSAVYFCASGLFQGKNTEAFFGQGTRLTVV.

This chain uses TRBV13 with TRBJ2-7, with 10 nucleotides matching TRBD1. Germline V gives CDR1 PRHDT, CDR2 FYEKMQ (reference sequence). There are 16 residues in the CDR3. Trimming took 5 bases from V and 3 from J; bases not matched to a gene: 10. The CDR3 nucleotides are TGTGCCAGCAGCCTTCGGTCGGGACAGGGGAACTACGAGCAGTACTTC. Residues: CASSLRSGQGNYEQYF.